A selection of T cell receptor beta chains follows, all from one sample in a study of T cell responses to AZD1222 COVID-19 vaccine. Assay used: immunoSEQ multiplex PCR; TCRdb lists only in-frame clones, some missing. The sample lists around 70,000 clones; around 90% were seen once. The specimen comprised peripheral blood, sampled 28 days after the second AZD1222 dose. These receptors all stem from an adult who received the AZD1222 COVID-19 vaccine. Both conserved end residues are part of each CDR3. A D gene is named only where the DNA matches it firmly. Size is omitted from some rows. Given values are once, few, many or a class for expanded clones.

D gene	V gene	J gene	clone size	CDR3 DNA	CDR3 protein
TRBD1	TRBV6-5	TRBJ1-1	once	TGTGCCAGCAGACCTACCGGGACAGGGAACGCTGAAGCTTTCTTT	CASRPTGTGNAEAFF
.	TRBV18	TRBJ2-3	.	TGTGCCAGCTCATCGAGCACAGATACGCAGTATTTT	CASSSSTDTQYF
.	TRBV5-1	TRBJ2-7	.	TGCGCCAGCAGCTTGAACAGGGCTCCCTACGAGCAGTACTTC	CASSLNRAPYEQYF
TRBD1	TRBV5-4	TRBJ1-1	once	TGTGCCAGCAGAGTCGACAGGGGGGGATCGGACACTGAAGCTTTCTTT	CASRVDRGGSDTEAFF
.	TRBV11-2	TRBJ2-3	.	TGTGCCAGCAGCTTGCAGCGGAGGGGGGATACGCAGTATTTT	CASSLQRRGDTQYF
.	TRBV6-5	TRBJ1-2	.	TGTGCCAGCACCGAAGAGGGGCATGGCTACACCTTC	CASTEEGHGYTF
.	TRBV7-3	TRBJ2-1	.	TGTGCCAGCAGTGCAACCGGACAGACCTACAATGAGCAGTTCTTC	CASSATGQTYNEQFF
TRBD1	TRBV7-9	TRBJ2-7	.	TGTGCCAGCAGCCCCTGGGGTGGGACAGGGACCTACGAGCAGTACTTC	CASSPWGGTGTYEQYF
TRBD1	TRBV9	TRBJ2-1	.	TGTGCCAGCAGCGTAGAAGGGACAGCAGCCTACAATGAGCAGTTCTTC	CASSVEGTAAYNEQFF
.	TRBV6-5	TRBJ1-1	.	TGTGCCAGCAGTCCACCGGGGAGTCTCGCTGAAGCTTTCTTT	CASSPPGSLAEAFF
TRBD1	TRBV19	TRBJ2-7	.	TGTGCCAGTAGTATAGACAGGGGGTACGAGCAGTACTTC	CASSIDRGYEQYF
.	TRBV7-2	TRBJ1-2	.	TGTGCCAGCAGCTTTGGGGGGGCGTCAAGGGGCGACAGGGGCTACACCTTC	CASSFGGASRGDRGYTF
.	TRBV30	TRBJ2-2	once	TGTGCCTGGAGTGAAGGGGGAGAAACCGGGGAGCTGTTTTTT	CAWSEGGETGELFF
TRBD2	TRBV18	TRBJ2-1	.	TGTGCCAGCTCACCCCTGCCCCCAGCGGGAGGAGGCTACAATGAGCAGTTCTTC	CASSPLPPAGGGYNEQFF
TRBD1	TRBV7-6	TRBJ1-6	.	TGTGCCAGCAGCGCACAGGGGGCCACCTATAATTCACCCCTCCACTTT	CASSAQGATYNSPLHF
.	TRBV29-1	TRBJ1-2	.	TGCAGCGCATACACAGTTAACTATGGCTACACCTTC	CSAYTVNYGYTF
TRBD2	TRBV7-9	TRBJ2-7	.	TGTGCCAGCAGCTTAGGACTAGCGGCAAACTTAAAGGAGCAGTACTTC	CASSLGLAANLKEQYF
TRBD2	TRBV5-4	TRBJ2-7	.	TGTGCCAGCAGCATGGGACTAGCGGGAGACGAGCAGTACTTC	CASSMGLAGDEQYF
TRBD1	TRBV6-2/TRBV6-3	TRBJ1-5	.	TGTGCCAGCAGTTACTTCGGACAGGGGGGGCAGCCCCAGCATTTT	CASSYFGQGGQPQHF
.	TRBV10-3	TRBJ1-2	once	TGTGCCATCACAGCAGATCTTAACTATGGCTACACCTTC	CAITADLNYGYTF
.	TRBV19	TRBJ1-1	.	TGTGCCAGTAGTATCAACACTGAAGCTTTCTTT	CASSINTEAFF
TRBD2	TRBV6-2/TRBV6-3	TRBJ2-1	few	TGTGCCAGCAGTGTTAGCGGGGCCGGCTCCTACAATGAGCAGTTCTTC	CASSVSGAGSYNEQFF
TRBD1	TRBV27	TRBJ1-2	.	TGTGCCAGCAGCACAGGGGAAAACTATGGCTACACCTTC	CASSTGENYGYTF
.	TRBV18	TRBJ1-5	.	TGTGCCAGCTCACCACAGAGGGGCAATCAGCCCCAGCATTTT	CASSPQRGNQPQHF
TRBD2	TRBV9	TRBJ2-3	.	TGTGCCAGCAGCGAGGGGCGGCGGCGGGAGGCAGATACGCAGTATTTT	CASSEGRRREADTQYF